The rows below give T cell receptor beta chains drawn from one sample of a study of T cells after posttransplantation cyclophosphamide. Clones were sequenced by immunoSEQ multiplex PCR, and TCRdb holds only the in-frame ones, with some missing. The sample consists of 25,000 to 35,000 clones, around 86% of them appearing once. Sequenced input: PBMCs. The origin of the receptors is a man between 45 and 60 years old. The CDR3 runs from the conserved cysteine through the conserved F or W. A D gene is named only where the DNA matches it firmly. Clone size is stated in some rows and not others, as once, few, many or a class when expanded.

CASSQDPRNQETQYF	TGCGCCAGCAGCCAAGACCCGAGGAACCAAGAGACCCAGTACTTC	-	-	TRBJ2-5	TRBV4-1
CSDWGVAGEKLFF	TGCAGCGATTGGGGGGTGGCCGGGGAAAAACTGTTTTTT	-	-	TRBJ1-4	TRBV29-1
CASSEGGAWTDAMNTEAFF	TGTGCCAGCAGTGAAGGAGGGGCGTGGACAGACGCAATGAACACTGAAGCTTTCTTT	-	-	TRBJ1-1	TRBV6-1
CASSGRGPTEAFF	TGTGCCAGCAGCGGCCGAGGCCCCACTGAAGCTTTCTTT	-	-	TRBJ1-1	TRBV6-4
CASSPGTRGHYGYTF	TGTGCCAGCAGCCCCGGGACACGAGGACACTATGGCTACACCTTC	-	-	TRBJ1-2	TRBV7-8
CASSSLPRGRAYEQYF	TGTGCCAGCAGCTCACTCCCCAGGGGGCGGGCCTACGAGCAGTACTTC	-	TRBD1	TRBJ2-7	TRBV7-2
CASSLAGGFAKNIQYF	TGTGCCAGCAGCTTAGCAGGGGGCTTTGCCAAAAACATTCAGTACTTC	-	TRBD1	TRBJ2-4	TRBV7-2
CASSLKGLAGVNEQFF	TGTGCCAGCAGCTTAAAGGGACTAGCGGGAGTGAATGAGCAGTTCTTC	few	TRBD2	TRBJ2-1	TRBV11-3
CASSQGQRVAGCNEQFF	TGCGCCAGCAGCCAAGGACAAAGGGTAGCGGGGTGCAATGAGCAGTTCTTC	-	TRBD2	TRBJ2-1	TRBV4-3
CASSPQTGTPYEQYF	TGTGCCAGCAGTCCACAGACAGGAACTCCCTACGAGCAGTACTTC	-	-	TRBJ2-7	TRBV6-1
CASRDRTYEQYF	TGTGCCAGCAGGGACAGAACCTACGAGCAGTACTTC	few	-	TRBJ2-7	TRBV11-3
CAWSGGQSLNSPLHF	TGTGCCTGGAGTGGGGGACAGTCCCTTAATTCACCCCTCCACTTT	-	TRBD1	TRBJ1-6	TRBV30
CASSLDSSYEQYF	TGTGCCAGCAGCTTAGACAGTTCCTACGAGCAGTACTTC	-	-	TRBJ2-7	TRBV13
CASSMTGVFSQPQHF	TGTGCCAGCAGCATGACAGGGGTATTTAGTCAGCCCCAGCATTTT	medium-sized	TRBD1	TRBJ1-5	TRBV6-6
CASSLGSGMQYF	TGTGCCAGCAGCTTAGGTAGCGGGATGCAGTATTTT	-	TRBD2	TRBJ2-3	TRBV7-3
CASSLGTSGRMDTQYF	TGTGCCAGCAGCTTAGGCACTAGCGGGAGAATGGATACGCAGTATTTT	-	TRBD2	TRBJ2-3	TRBV11-3
CASSIDGGSNQPQHF	TGTGCCAGTAGTATAGACGGGGGAAGCAATCAGCCCCAGCATTTT	once	-	TRBJ1-5	TRBV19
CASSLSTYTDTQYF	TGTGCCAGCAGCTTATCGACTTATACAGATACGCAGTATTTT	-	-	TRBJ2-3	TRBV7-2
CASSSLRETGSQGNTIYF	TGTGCCAGCAGCTCCCTACGAGAGACAGGCTCTCAGGGAAACACCATATATTTT	-	-	TRBJ1-3	TRBV7-6
CAWMGQHSSEKLFF	TGTGCCTGGATGGGACAGCATAGTAGTGAAAAACTGTTTTTT	-	TRBD1	TRBJ1-4	TRBV30